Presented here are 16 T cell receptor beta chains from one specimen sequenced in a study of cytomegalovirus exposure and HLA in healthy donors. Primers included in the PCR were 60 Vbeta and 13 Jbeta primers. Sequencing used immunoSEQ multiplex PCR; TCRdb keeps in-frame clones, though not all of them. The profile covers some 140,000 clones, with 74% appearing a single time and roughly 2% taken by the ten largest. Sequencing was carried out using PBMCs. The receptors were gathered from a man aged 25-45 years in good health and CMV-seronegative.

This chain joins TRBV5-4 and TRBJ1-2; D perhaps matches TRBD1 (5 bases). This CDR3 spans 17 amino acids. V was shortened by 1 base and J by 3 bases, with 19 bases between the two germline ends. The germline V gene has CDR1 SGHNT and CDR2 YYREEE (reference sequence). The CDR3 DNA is TGTGCCAGCAGCTTGAGGGCTGGTGGAGGGGTTGACTATGGCTACACCTTC. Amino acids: CASSLRAGGGVDYGYTF. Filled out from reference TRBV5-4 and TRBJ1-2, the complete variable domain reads ETGVTQSPTHLIKTRGQQVTLRCSSQSGHNTVSWYQQALGQGPQFIFQYYREEENGRGNFPPRFSGLQFPNYSSELNVNALELDDSALYLCASSLRAGGGVDYGYTFGSGTRLTVV.

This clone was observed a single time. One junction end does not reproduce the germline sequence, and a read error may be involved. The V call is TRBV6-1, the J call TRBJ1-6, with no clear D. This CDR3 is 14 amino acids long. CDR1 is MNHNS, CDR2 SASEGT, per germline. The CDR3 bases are TGTGCCAGCAAGGAGGGAGTAAGCAGTTCACCCCTCAACTTT. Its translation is CASKEGVSSSPLNF.

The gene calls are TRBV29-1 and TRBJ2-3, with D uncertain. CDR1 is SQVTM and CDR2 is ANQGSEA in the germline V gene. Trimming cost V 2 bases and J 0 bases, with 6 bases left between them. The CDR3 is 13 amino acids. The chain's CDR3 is CSVELESTDTQYF. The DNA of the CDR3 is TGCAGCGTTGAACTGGAGAGCACAGATACGCAGTATTTT.

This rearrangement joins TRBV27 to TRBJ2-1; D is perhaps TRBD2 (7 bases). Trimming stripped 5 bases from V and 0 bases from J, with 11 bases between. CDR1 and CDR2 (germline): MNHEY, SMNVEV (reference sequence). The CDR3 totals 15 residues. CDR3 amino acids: CASSRRGPSYNEQFF. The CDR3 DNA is TGTGCCAGCAGTCGGCGGGGGCCCTCCTACAATGAGCAGTTCTTC.

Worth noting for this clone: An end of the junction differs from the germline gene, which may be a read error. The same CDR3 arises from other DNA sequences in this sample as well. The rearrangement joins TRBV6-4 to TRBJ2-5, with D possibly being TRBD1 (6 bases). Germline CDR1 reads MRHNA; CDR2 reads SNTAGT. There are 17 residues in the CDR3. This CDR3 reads CASSDSDPGEFEETQYF. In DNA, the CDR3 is TGTGCCAGCAGTGACTCAGATCCAGGGGAATTCGAAGAGACTCAGTACTTC.

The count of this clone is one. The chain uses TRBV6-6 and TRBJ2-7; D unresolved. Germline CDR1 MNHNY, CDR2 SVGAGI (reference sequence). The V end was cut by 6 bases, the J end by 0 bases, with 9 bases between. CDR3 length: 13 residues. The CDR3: CASRGTHSYEQYF. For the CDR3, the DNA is TGTGCCAGCAGGGGCACACACTCCTACGAGCAGTACTTC.

DNA of the CDR3: TGTGCCAGCAGCTCCCCGGGACAGGAAGCTTTCTTT. It encodes CASSSPGQEAFF. The chain has TRBV5-4 and TRBJ1-1; 7 nucleotides match TRBD1. V lost 3 bases and J lost 8; bases outside the gene matches: 4. This CDR3 spans 12 amino acids. Germline CDR1 and CDR2: SGHNT and YYREEE (reference sequence).

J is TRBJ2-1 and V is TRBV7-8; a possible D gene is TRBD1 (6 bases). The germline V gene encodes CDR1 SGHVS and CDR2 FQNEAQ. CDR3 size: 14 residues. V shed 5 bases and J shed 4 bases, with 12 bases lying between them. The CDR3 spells CASSPTGQYNEQFF. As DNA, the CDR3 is TGTGCCAGCAGCCCCACCGGACAGTACAATGAGCAGTTCTTC.

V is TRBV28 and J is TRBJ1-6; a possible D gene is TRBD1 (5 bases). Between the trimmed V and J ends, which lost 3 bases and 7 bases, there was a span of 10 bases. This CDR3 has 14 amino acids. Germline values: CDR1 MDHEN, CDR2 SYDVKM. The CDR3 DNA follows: TGTGCCAGCAGTTTCACAGGTTGGAATTCACCCCTCCACTTT. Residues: CASSFTGWNSPLHF.

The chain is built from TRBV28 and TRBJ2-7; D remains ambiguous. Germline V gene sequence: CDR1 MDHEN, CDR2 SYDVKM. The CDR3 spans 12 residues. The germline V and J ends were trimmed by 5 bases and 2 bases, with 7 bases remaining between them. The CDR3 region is CASSTSAYEQYF. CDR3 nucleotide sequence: TGTGCCAGCAGTACAAGTGCCTACGAGCAGTACTTC. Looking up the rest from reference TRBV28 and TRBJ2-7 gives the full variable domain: DVKVTQSSRYLVKRTGEKVFLECVQDMDHENMFWYRQDPGLGLRLIYFSYDVKMKEKGDIPEGYSVSREKKERFSLILESASTNQTSMYLCASSTSAYEQYFGPGTRLTVT.

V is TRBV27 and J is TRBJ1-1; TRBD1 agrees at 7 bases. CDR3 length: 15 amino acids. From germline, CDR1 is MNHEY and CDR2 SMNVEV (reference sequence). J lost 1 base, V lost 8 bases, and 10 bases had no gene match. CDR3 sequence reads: CASQSTGAGNTEAFF. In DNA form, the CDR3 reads TGTGCCAGCCAGTCTACAGGGGCAGGGAACACTGAAGCTTTCTTT.

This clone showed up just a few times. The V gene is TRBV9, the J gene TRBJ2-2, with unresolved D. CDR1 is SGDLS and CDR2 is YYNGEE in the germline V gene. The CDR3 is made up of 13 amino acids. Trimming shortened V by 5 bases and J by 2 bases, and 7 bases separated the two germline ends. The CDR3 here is CASRLENTGELFF. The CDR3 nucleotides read TGTGCCAGCAGGTTAGAAAACACCGGGGAGCTGTTTTTT.

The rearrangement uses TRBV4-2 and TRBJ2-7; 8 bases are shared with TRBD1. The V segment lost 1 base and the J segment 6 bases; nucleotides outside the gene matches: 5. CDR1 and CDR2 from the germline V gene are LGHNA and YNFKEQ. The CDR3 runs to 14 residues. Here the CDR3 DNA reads TGTGCCAGCAGCCAAGGGACAGGGTTATCCGAGCAGTACTTC. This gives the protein CASSQGTGLSEQYF.

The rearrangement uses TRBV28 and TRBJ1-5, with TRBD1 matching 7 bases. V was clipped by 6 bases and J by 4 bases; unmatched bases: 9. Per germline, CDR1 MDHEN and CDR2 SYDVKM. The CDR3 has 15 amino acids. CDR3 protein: CASSSTGVANQPQHF. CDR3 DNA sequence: TGTGCCAGCAGCTCCACAGGGGTTGCTAATCAGCCCCAGCATTTT.

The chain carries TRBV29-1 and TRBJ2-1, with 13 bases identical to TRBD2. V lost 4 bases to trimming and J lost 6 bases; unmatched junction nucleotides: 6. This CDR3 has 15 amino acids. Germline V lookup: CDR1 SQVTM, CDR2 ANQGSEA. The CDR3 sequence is CSVVRRLAGGNEQFF. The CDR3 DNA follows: TGCAGCGTTGTACGCAGACTAGCGGGGGGCAATGAGCAGTTCTTC.

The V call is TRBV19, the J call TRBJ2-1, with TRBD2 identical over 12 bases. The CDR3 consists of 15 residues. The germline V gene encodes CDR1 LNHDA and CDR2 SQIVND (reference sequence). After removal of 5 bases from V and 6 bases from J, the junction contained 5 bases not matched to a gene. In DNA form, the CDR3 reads TGTGCCAGTAGTGCTAGCGGGGGGGCCATCAATGAGCAGTTCTTC. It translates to CASSASGGAINEQFF. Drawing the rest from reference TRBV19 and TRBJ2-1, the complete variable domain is DGGITQSPKYLFRKEGQNVTLSCEQNLNHDAMYWYRQDPGQGLRLIYYSQIVNDFQKGDIAEGYSVSREKKESFPLTVTSAQKNPTAFYLCASSASGGAINEQFFGPGTRLTVL.